The clone carrying this T cell receptor (beta chain) was counted a few times. Terminally differentiated effector memory CD45RA+ cells were excluded from the naive CD8 cells, which were CD45RO-negative and positively selected for CCR7. Healthy HIV-negative adults without recent acute infections or vaccinations served as donors. Looked up from germline, CDR1 is SGHRS and CDR2 is YFSETQ. Trimming removed 0 bases from V and 0 bases from J, with 16 bases in between. The CDR3 has 17 residues. The table came from immunoSEQ multiplex PCR; TCRdb's copy has only in-frame clones and leaves some out. Found here are about 2.1 million clones, just under 95% of them singletons; the top ten hold about 1.7%. This specimen belongs to a study of shared clonotypes between healthy human individuals.

Source material: naive CD8+ T cells from PBMCs. V and J are TRBV5-1 and TRBJ2-7, with a weak D call TRBD2 (6 bases). The clonotype originates from a man aged 18 to 35 in good health. Some clones in this sample may be carry-over from other donors' samples. The CDR3 is CASSLASRAGGSYEQYF. The CDR3 nucleotides read TGCGCCAGCAGCTTGGCCTCACGAGCGGGCGGCTCCTACGAGCAGTACTTC.